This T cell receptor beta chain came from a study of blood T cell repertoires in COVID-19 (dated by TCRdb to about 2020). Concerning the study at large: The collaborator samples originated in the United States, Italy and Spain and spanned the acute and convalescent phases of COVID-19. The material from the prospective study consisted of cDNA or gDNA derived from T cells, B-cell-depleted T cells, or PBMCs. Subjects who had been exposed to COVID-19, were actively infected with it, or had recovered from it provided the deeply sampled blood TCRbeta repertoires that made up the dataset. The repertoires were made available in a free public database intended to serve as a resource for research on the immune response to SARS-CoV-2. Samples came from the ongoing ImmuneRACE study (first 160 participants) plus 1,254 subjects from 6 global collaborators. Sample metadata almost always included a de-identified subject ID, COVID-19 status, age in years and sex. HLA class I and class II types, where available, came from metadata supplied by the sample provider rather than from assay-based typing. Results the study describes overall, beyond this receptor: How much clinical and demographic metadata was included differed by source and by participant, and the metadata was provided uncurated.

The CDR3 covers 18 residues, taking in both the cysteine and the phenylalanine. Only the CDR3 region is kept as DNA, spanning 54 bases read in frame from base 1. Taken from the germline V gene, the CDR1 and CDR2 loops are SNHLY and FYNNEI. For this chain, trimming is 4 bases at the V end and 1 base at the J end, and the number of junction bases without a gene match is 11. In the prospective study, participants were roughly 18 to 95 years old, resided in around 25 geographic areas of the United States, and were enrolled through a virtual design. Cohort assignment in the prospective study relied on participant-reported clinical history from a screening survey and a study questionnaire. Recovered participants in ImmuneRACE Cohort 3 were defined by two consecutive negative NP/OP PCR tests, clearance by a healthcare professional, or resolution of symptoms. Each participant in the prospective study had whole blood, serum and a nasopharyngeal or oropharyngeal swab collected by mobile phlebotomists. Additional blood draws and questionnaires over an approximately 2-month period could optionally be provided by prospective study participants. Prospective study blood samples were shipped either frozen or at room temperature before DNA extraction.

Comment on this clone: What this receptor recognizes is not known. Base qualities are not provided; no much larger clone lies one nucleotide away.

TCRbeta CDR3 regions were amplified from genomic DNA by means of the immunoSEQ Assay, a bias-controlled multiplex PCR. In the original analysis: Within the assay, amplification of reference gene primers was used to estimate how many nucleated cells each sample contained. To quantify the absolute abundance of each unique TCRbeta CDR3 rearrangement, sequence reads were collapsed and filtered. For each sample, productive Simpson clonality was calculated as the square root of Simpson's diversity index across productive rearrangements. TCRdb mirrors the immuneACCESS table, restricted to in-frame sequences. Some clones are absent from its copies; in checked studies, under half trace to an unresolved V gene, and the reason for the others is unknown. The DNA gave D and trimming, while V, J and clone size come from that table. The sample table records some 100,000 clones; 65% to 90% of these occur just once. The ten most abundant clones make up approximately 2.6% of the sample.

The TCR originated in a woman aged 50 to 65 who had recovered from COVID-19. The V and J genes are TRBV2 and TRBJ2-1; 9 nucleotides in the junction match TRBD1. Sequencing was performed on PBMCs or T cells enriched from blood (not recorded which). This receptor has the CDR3 CASSGPQTGGGSYNEQFF. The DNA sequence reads TGTGCCAGCAGTGGACCCCAGACAGGGGGAGGGTCCTACAATGAGCAGTTCTTC.